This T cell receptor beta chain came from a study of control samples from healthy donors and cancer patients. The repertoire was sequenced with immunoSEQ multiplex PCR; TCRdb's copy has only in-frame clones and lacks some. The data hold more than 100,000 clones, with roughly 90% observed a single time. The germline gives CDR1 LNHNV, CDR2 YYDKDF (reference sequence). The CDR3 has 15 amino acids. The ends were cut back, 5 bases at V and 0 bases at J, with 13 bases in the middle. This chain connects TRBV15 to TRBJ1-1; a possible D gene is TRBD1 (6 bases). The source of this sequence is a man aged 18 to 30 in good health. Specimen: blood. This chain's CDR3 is CATSRAGVLNTEAFF. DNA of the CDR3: TGTGCCACCAGCCGGGCAGGGGTTTTGAACACTGAAGCTTTCTTT.